The 15 T cell receptor beta chains reported below all come from one sample, sequenced in a study of blood T cell repertoires in COVID-19. The method was immunoSEQ multiplex PCR; TCRdb's version includes in-frame clones alone and lacks a portion of them. The repertoire includes about 210,000 clones, 80% of them detected once, and less than 7% sits in the top ten. The sample taken for sequencing was peripheral blood. These receptors all stem from a man aged 55 to 70 with acute or convalescent COVID-19.

The gene calls are TRBV6-5 and TRBJ1-2, with TRBD1 matching over 11 bases. The CDR3 length is 13 residues. Trimming took 8 bases from V and 2 from J; bases not matched to a gene: 1. CDR1 MNHEY and CDR2 SVGAGI come from the germline V gene. CDR3 nucleotides: TGTGCCAGCCGGGACAGGGGGAACTATGGCTACACCTTC. Its translation is CASRDRGNYGYTF.

The chain joins TRBV3-1 (or the pseudogene TRBV3-2) to TRBJ1-2; D is ambiguous. The CDR3 length is 12 residues. V lost 3 bases and J 7 bases, leaving 9 bases between the germline ends. Looked up from germline, CDR1 is LGHDT and CDR2 is YNNKEL (reference sequence). In DNA, the CDR3 is TGTGCCAGCAGCCAGGCCGTCGCTGGCTACACCTTC. This translates into CASSQAVAGYTF.

The rearrangement uses TRBV7-9 and TRBJ1-3, with D possibly matching TRBD1 (5 bases). The germline CDR1 and CDR2 sequences are SEHNR and FQNEAQ (reference sequence). V shed 1 base and J shed 4 bases, with 11 bases lying between them. The CDR3 runs 15 residues. The CDR3 DNA reads as TGTGCCAGCAGCTTAGTTGGGGCGAGAGGAAACACCATATATTTT. Translating gives CASSLVGARGNTIYF.

The chain links TRBV29-1 to TRBJ2-7, with D tentatively TRBD2 (6 bases). Trimming took off 6 bases at V and 0 bases at J, with 15 bases between the two ends. CDR3 length: 14 amino acids. CDR1 SQVTM and CDR2 ANQGSEA come from the germline V gene. The CDR3 spells CSVAPGVSSYEQYF. The CDR3 DNA is TGCAGCGTAGCTCCGGGGGTCAGCTCCTACGAGCAGTACTTC.

The gene calls are TRBV6-1 and TRBJ1-3; TRBD1 might be the D (5 bases). This CDR3 is 16 amino acids long. The germline CDR1 and CDR2 sequences are MNHNS and SASEGT. V was clipped by 0 bases and J by 0 bases, with 9 bases between them. DNA for the CDR3: TGTGCCAGCAGTGAAGCGGTCGGGGGCTCTGGAAACACCATATATTTT. It specifies CASSEAVGGSGNTIYF.

The V and J genes are TRBV5-1 and TRBJ1-1, with 8 bases that match TRBD1. Trimming removed 4 bases from V and 1 base from J; junction bases left unmatched: 6. The V gene's germline CDR1 is SGHRS and CDR2 YFSETQ. There are 15 residues in the CDR3. The CDR3 DNA reads as TGCGCCAGCAGCCTGGACAGGGTGGGGAACACTGAAGCTTTCTTT. Its protein product is CASSLDRVGNTEAFF.

This chain joins TRBV7-9 and TRBJ2-4; TRBD1 matches 8 bases. The germline gives CDR1 SEHNR, CDR2 FQNEAQ (reference sequence). The J segment lost 8 bases and the V segment lost 3 bases, leaving 9 bases of the junction unmatched. The CDR3 is 15 residues long. Here the CDR3 reads CASSFSGQGGDIQYF. In DNA, the CDR3 is TGTGCCAGCAGCTTTAGCGGACAGGGCGGGGACATTCAGTACTTC.

The chain carries TRBV27 and TRBJ1-6; D is perhaps TRBD1 (5 bases). Germline CDR1 reads MNHEY; CDR2 reads SMNVEV (reference sequence). The V gene lost 5 bases and the J gene lost 4 bases, with 15 bases spanning the gap. CDR3 length: 16 residues. CDR3 residues: CASSKGSRGYNSPLHF. CDR3 bases: TGTGCCAGCAGTAAAGGCTCGCGGGGGTATAATTCACCCCTCCACTTT.

This clone turned up a few times. Other DNA variants within this sample encode the same CDR3. The chain uses TRBV5-6 and TRBJ2-5; TRBD2 matches 12 bases. The CDR3 has 15 residues. V trimming: 4 bases; J trimming: 2 bases; junction bases outside the gene matches: 3. Germline V gene sequence: CDR1 SGHDT, CDR2 YYEEEE. The CDR3 DNA is TGTGCCAGCAGCCTGACTAGCGGGGGACAAGAGACCCAGTACTTC. As protein: CASSLTSGGQETQYF. The full variable domain, rest sourced from reference TRBV5-6 and TRBJ2-5, is DAGVTQSPTHLIKTRGQQVTLRCSPKSGHDTVSWYQQALGQGPQFIFQYYEEEERQRGNFPDRFSGHQFPNYSSELNVNALLLGDSALYLCASSLTSGGQETQYFGPGTRLLVL.

This rearrangement joins TRBV5-6 to TRBJ2-3; D remains unclear. Between the trimmed V and J ends, which lost 4 bases and 2 bases, there was a span of 11 bases. Germline CDR1 is SGHDT and CDR2 is YYEEEE. The CDR3 loop spans 14 amino acids. The CDR3 bases are TGTGCCAGCAGCCCGATACAGAACACAGATACGCAGTATTTT. Protein sequence: CASSPIQNTDTQYF.

CDR3 in amino acids: CASSYITGDYGYTF. The CDR3 DNA follows: TGTGCCAGCAGTTATATCACAGGGGACTATGGCTACACCTTC. V usage is TRBV6-5 and J usage is TRBJ1-2, with 7 bases matching TRBD1. J was trimmed by 3 bases and V by 3 bases; bases with no gene match: 4. This CDR3 is built from 14 residues. Germline V lookup: CDR1 MNHEY, CDR2 SVGAGI.

This chain joins TRBV12-3 or TRBV12-4 and TRBJ1-5; no clear D. V was trimmed by 3 bases and J by 4 bases, leaving 7 bases between them. The CDR3 has 13 amino acids. CDR3 in amino acids: CASSLRSNQPQHF. CDR3 sequence (DNA): TGTGCCAGCAGTTTGAGGAGTAATCAGCCCCAGCATTTT.

V and J are TRBV18 and TRBJ1-1; 9 nucleotides match TRBD1. With 3 bases clipped from V and 11 bases from J, the junction kept 1 base outside the gene matches. This CDR3 spans 11 amino acids. Per the germline V gene, CDR1 is KGHSH and CDR2 is LQKENI. The CDR3 protein is CASSPDRGAFF. Here the CDR3 DNA reads TGTGCCAGCTCACCTGACAGGGGGGCTTTCTTT.

The J gene is TRBJ1-5, the V gene TRBV6-5, with D tentatively TRBD1 (5 bases). Germline assignment: CDR1 MNHEY and CDR2 SVGAGI. The CDR3 has 15 amino acids. Trimming left V 5 bases short and J 6 bases short, with 17 bases between. The CDR3 nucleotides read TGTGCCAGCAGTCGGGCAAGGGGCCTCGGTCAGCCCCAGCATTTT. It encodes CASSRARGLGQPQHF.

This chain links TRBV27 with TRBJ2-3; D is perhaps TRBD2 (6 bases). V was trimmed by 9 bases and J by 2 bases, leaving 15 bases between them. The CDR3 is made up of 14 amino acids. Germline V lookup: CDR1 MNHEY, CDR2 SMNVEV (reference sequence). CDR3: CASSPGGPTDTQYF. DNA of the CDR3: TGTGCCAGTTCACCCGGGGGACCCACAGATACGCAGTATTTT.